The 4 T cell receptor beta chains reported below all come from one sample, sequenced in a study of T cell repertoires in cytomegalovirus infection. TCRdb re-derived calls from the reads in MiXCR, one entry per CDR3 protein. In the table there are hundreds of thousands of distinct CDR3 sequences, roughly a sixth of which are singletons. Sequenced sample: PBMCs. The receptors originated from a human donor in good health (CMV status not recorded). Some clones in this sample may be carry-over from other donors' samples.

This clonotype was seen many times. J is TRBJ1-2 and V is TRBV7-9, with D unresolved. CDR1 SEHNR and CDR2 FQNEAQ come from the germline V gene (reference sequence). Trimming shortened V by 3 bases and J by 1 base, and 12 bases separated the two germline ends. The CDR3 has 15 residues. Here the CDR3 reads CASSFTGPNNYGYTF. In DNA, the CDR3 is TGTGCCAGCAGCTTTACCGGGCCCAATAACTATGGCTACACCTTC.

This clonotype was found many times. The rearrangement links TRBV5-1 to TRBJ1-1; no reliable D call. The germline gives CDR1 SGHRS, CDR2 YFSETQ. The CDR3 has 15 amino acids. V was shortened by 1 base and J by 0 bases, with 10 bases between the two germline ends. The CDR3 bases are TGCGCCAGCAGCTTGATTTTCCCAGTGAACACTGAAGCTTTCTTT. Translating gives CASSLIFPVNTEAFF.

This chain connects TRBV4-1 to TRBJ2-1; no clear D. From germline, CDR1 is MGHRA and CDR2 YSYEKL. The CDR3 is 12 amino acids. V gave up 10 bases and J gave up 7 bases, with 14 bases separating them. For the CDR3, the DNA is TGCGCCACCAGGAGTATCGGGAATGAGCAGTTCTTC. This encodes CATRSIGNEQFF.

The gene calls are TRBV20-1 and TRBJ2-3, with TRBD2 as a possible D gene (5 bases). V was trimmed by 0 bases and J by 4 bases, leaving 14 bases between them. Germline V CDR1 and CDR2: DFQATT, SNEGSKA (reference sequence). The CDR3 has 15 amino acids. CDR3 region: CSARDPSSGSDTQYF. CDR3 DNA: TGCAGTGCTAGAGACCCGTCCTCGGGGTCAGATACGCAGTATTTT.